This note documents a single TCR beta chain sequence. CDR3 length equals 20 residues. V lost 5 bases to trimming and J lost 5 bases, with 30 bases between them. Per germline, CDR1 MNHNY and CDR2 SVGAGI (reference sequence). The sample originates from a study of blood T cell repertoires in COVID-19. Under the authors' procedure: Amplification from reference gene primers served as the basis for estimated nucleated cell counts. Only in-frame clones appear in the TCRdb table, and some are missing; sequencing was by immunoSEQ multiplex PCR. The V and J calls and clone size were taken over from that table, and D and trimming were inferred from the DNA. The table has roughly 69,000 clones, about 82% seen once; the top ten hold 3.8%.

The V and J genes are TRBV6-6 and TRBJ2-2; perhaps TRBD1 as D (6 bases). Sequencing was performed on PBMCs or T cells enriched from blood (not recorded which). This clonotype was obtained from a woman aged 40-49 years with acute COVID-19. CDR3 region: CASSPRDGHSVRRGTGELFF. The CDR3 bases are TGTGCCAGCAGTCCTCGAGATGGACACAGTGTAAGAAGGGGGACCGGGGAGCTGTTTTTT.